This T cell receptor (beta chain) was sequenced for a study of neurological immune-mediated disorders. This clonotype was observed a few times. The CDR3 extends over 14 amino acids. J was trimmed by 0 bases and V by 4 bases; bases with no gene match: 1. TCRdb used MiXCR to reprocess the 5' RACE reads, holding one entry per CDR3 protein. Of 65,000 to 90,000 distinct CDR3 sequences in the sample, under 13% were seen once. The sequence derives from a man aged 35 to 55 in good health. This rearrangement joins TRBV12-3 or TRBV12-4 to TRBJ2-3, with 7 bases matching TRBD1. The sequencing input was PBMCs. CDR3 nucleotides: TGTGCCAGCAGTTGGGACAGTAGCACAGATACGCAGTATTTT. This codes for CASSWDSSTDTQYF.